Listed below are T cell receptor beta chains from one sample, sequenced in a study of blood T cells in healthy people across ages. TCRdb recomputed calls from the 5' RACE reads with MiXCR, one row per CDR3 protein. The sample carries approximately 680,000 distinct CDR3 sequences, less than 40% recorded once. The sample was blood. These receptors all come from a woman aged 80 or over in good health. CDR3s include the opening cysteine and the closing phenylalanine or tryptophan. Fields, in order: V gene, J gene, D gene, clone size, CDR3 DNA, CDR3 protein. A D gene is named only where the DNA matches it firmly. Clone size is stated in some rows and not others, as once, few, many or a class when expanded.

TRBV7-7	TRBJ2-5	NA	many	TGTGCTAGCAGCTTAGGACACAACCAAGAGACCCAGTACTTC	CASSLGHNQETQYF
TRBV6-5	TRBJ2-7	NA	many	TGTGCCAGCAGTTACTCAATTAAGGCAGGAGCTATCTACGAGCAGTACTTC	CASSYSIKAGAIYEQYF
TRBV4-1	TRBJ2-1	TRBD2	many	TGCGCCAGCAGCCACCAGGCCTTAGCGGGGGGGCTCGCCTACAATGAGCAGTTCTTC	CASSHQALAGGLAYNEQFF
TRBV10-3	TRBJ2-7	NA	NA	TGTGCCATCGGAGGGGGCAGGGCTTACGAGCAGTACTTC	CAIGGGRAYEQYF
TRBV7-2	TRBJ2-7	TRBD2	many	TGTGCCAGCAGCGGCGGACTAGGGGAAATCTCCTACGAGCAGTACTTC	CASSGGLGEISYEQYF
TRBV20-1	TRBJ1-2	NA	many	TGCAGTGCTCCATTAAACTATGGCTACACCTTC	CSAPLNYGYTF
TRBV29-1	TRBJ2-7	NA	many	TGCAGCGTTGTGGGGAAAAACGAGCAGTACTTC	CSVVGKNEQYF
TRBV30	TRBJ1-4	TRBD1	few	TGTGCCTGGAGTGGGATGGCAGGGGGGGAAAAACTGTTTTTT	CAWSGMAGGEKLFF
TRBV5-1	TRBJ1-1	NA	many	TGCGCCAGCAGGGCAGGGGCGATGAACACTGAAGCTTTCTTT	CASRAGAMNTEAFF
TRBV18	TRBJ1-2	NA	NA	TGTGCCAGCTCACCACGACGGCGGGGGGGCGACTATGGCTACACCTTC	CASSPRRRGGDYGYTF
TRBV6-1	TRBJ2-1	NA	many	TGTGCCAGCAGTACCCCCGGGGCAGGGGCTTACAATGAGCAGTTCTTC	CASSTPGAGAYNEQFF
TRBV4-1	TRBJ2-3	NA	NA	TGCGCCGGCAGCCAAGACCCGTTAGCCTTTACGCAGTATTTT	CAGSQDPLAFTQYF
TRBV27	TRBJ2-3	TRBD2	NA	TGTGCCAGCACCCTCCGGGGGGATAGGACGCAGTATTTT	CASTLRGDRTQYF
TRBV27	TRBJ2-1	TRBD1	many	TGTGCCAGCTCCCGGGACAGCGTCTACAATGAGCAGTTCTTC	CASSRDSVYNEQFF
TRBV7-2	TRBJ2-7	NA	few	TGTGCCAGTGGGGGCGGACCCTCCTACGAGCAGTACTTC	CASGGGPSYEQYF
TRBV25-1	TRBJ2-3	TRBD2	many	TGTGCCAGCGGTCCCGGGACTAGCGGGAGGACAGATACGCAGTATTTT	CASGPGTSGRTDTQYF
TRBV6-1	TRBJ2-1	TRBD1	NA	TGTGCCAGCACCTTAGCCCCGGGACAGGCAAACAATGAGCAGTTCTTC	CASTLAPGQANNEQFF
TRBV24-1	TRBJ2-4	TRBD1	NA	TGTGCGACCGGACAGGGTCACATTCAGTACTTC	CATGQGHIQYF
TRBV18	TRBJ1-4	NA	NA	TGTGCCAGCTCACCACAACGCAGCGGGAAACTGTTTTTT	CASSPQRSGKLFF
TRBV6-1	TRBJ2-7	TRBD1	many	TGTGCCAGCATAAGTCGGGACAGAAAACTACAAGAGCAGTACTTC	CASISRDRKLQEQYF
TRBV23-1	TRBJ2-7	NA	few	TGCGCCAGCAGTCATCAGGGTGCAGGAAGGCCCGACGAGCAGTACTTC	CASSHQGAGRPDEQYF
TRBV7-2	TRBJ1-1	NA	many	TGTGCCAGCAGCTTAAGTTCATCGGTTACTGAAGCTTTCTTT	CASSLSSSVTEAFF
TRBV7-8	TRBJ1-1	NA	NA	TGTGCCAGCAGCGGTCCCGGGACCGATTGGAAGAACACTGAAGCTTTCTTT	CASSGPGTDWKNTEAFF
TRBV20-1	TRBJ1-2	NA	many	TGCAGTGCCCAGTCGGGGGGCGCCCATGGCTACACCTTC	CSAQSGGAHGYTF
TRBV5-1	TRBJ2-3	NA	few	TGCGCCAGCAGCTGGCGGGCTGATGACGCAGATACGCAGTATTTT	CASSWRADDADTQYF
TRBV7-2	TRBJ2-1	TRBD2	few	TGTGCCAGCAGCCTTTCCGGGACTAGCGGGGCCCACCCCAATGAGCAGTTCTTC	CASSLSGTSGAHPNEQFF
TRBV9	TRBJ2-7	TRBD1	NA	TGTGCCAGCAGTGCAGGGGGAGCGGCAATGGGCGAGCAGTACTTC	CASSAGGAAMGEQYF
TRBV12-3/TRBV12-4	TRBJ2-1	TRBD2	NA	TGTGCCAGCACCCGGAGCGGGAGCGGAGATGAGCAGTTCTTC	CASTRSGSGDEQFF
TRBV20-1	TRBJ1-5	TRBD1	many	TGCAGTGCTAGAACCCTAGGGACAGTCAATCAGCCCCAGCATTTT	CSARTLGTVNQPQHF
TRBV30	TRBJ1-5	TRBD1	few	TGTGCCTGGAGTCTACAACAGGGGGCCAGCAATCAGCCCCAGCATTTT	CAWSLQQGASNQPQHF
TRBV3-1	TRBJ1-1	NA	NA	TGTGCCAGCAGCAGGGAGGTCTTGAACACTGAAGCTTTCTTT	CASSREVLNTEAFF
TRBV7-9	TRBJ2-7	NA	many	TGTGCCAGCAGCACAACCTACGAGCAGTACTTC	CASSTTYEQYF
TRBV20-1	TRBJ1-2	NA	many	TGCAGTGCTCAAGGGGGGATCGGAGGCTACACCTTC	CSAQGGIGGYTF
TRBV5-6	TRBJ2-6	NA	many	TGTGCCAGCTCCCCGGAGGGCTCTGGGGCCAACGTCCTGACTTTC	CASSPEGSGANVLTF
TRBV4-3	TRBJ1-4	TRBD1	NA	TGCGTCAGCAGCCAAGATCACAGACAGGGAGAAAAACTGTTTTTT	CVSSQDHRQGEKLFF
TRBV7-2	TRBJ2-2	NA	many	TGTGCCAGCAGCTTAGCGGGGGCGAACACCGGGGAGCTGTTTTTT	CASSLAGANTGELFF
TRBV12-3/TRBV12-4	TRBJ1-5	TRBD1	many	TGTGCCAGCAGACCTCAGACAGGGGCCGGTCAGCCCCAGCATTTT	CASRPQTGAGQPQHF
TRBV7-2	TRBJ2-2	TRBD2	few	TGTGCCAGCAGCCCAGAAACTAGCGGGGCGAGGGAGCTGTTTTTT	CASSPETSGARELFF
TRBV5-1	TRBJ2-2	NA	few	TGCGCCAGCAGCCCTATCGCCTCGAACACCGGGGAGCTGTTTTTT	CASSPIASNTGELFF
TRBV27	TRBJ2-1	TRBD1	many	TGTGCCAGTAAACAGGGGGCCTACAATGAGCAGTTCTTC	CASKQGAYNEQFF
TRBV3-1	TRBJ2-3	NA	many	TGTGCCAGCAGCTCCGCGGCGAGGTACACAGATACGCAGTATTTT	CASSSAARYTDTQYF
TRBV13	TRBJ1-1	TRBD1	few	TGTGCCAGCAGCTTAACTCAGGGGGGATTGAACACTGAAGCTTTCTTT	CASSLTQGGLNTEAFF
TRBV6-1	TRBJ1-5	NA	NA	TGTGCCAGTAGACCAGGGGCTTATAGCAATCAGCCCCAGCATTTT	CASRPGAYSNQPQHF
TRBV6-2/TRBV6-3	TRBJ2-1	NA	many	TGTGCCAGTAAACAACAACCGCTACTAGCTATGTTCTTC	CASKQQPLLAMFF
TRBV7-2	TRBJ1-4	TRBD1	few	TGTGCCAGCAGCGCCTCGCGGGACAGGGGGCGCGAAAAACTGTTTTTT	CASSASRDRGREKLFF
TRBV20-1	TRBJ1-3	NA	NA	TGCAGTGCCCAACCCCCCCAGGGACGAGGAAACACCATATATTTT	CSAQPPQGRGNTIYF